The rows below give T cell receptor beta chains drawn from one sample of a study of T cell changes during pregnancy in multiple sclerosis. Repertoires were generated with immunoSEQ multiplex PCR, while TCRdb's copy carries only in-frame clones and drops some. Here the sample spans roughly 42,000 clones, almost 95% being singletons. The sample in question was CD4+ T cells from peripheral blood mononuclear cells, obtained after pregnancy. These TCRs come from a female donor with multiple sclerosis, enrolled in a pregnancy study. Each CDR3 is given with its conserved first and last residue. D genes are given only for firm matches. Size is omitted from some rows. Given values are once, few, many or a class for expanded clones.

cdr3_aa: CASSHQTGTRDTQYF; cdr3_nt: TGTGCCAGCAGCCACCAGACAGGGACCCGAGATACGCAGTATTTT; j_call: TRBJ2-3; clone_size: NA; v_call: TRBV7-9; d_call: TRBD1
cdr3_aa: CASSLEGGYGYTF; cdr3_nt: TGTGCCAGCAGCCTGGAGGGCGGCTATGGCTACACCTTC; j_call: TRBJ1-2; clone_size: NA; v_call: TRBV7-2; d_call: NA
cdr3_aa: CASSRAGVAPYNEQFF; cdr3_nt: TGTGCCAGCTCGCGAGCCGGGGTAGCGCCCTACAATGAGCAGTTCTTC; j_call: TRBJ2-1; clone_size: NA; v_call: TRBV18; d_call: NA
cdr3_aa: CASSLQITEAFF; cdr3_nt: TGTGCCAGCAGCTTACAGATCACTGAAGCTTTCTTT; j_call: TRBJ1-1; clone_size: NA; v_call: TRBV5-5; d_call: NA
cdr3_aa: CASSLYRATNEKLFF; cdr3_nt: TGTGCCAGCAGTCTCTACAGAGCAACTAATGAAAAACTGTTTTTT; j_call: TRBJ1-4; clone_size: once; v_call: TRBV6-5; d_call: NA
cdr3_aa: CATSPRQGLTYNSPLHF; cdr3_nt: TGTGCCACCAGCCCACGACAGGGGTTAACCTATAATTCACCCCTCCACTTT; j_call: TRBJ1-6; clone_size: NA; v_call: TRBV15; d_call: TRBD1
cdr3_aa: CASSFDRGYEQYF; cdr3_nt: TGTGCCAGCAGCTTTGACAGGGGCTACGAGCAGTACTTC; j_call: TRBJ2-7; clone_size: NA; v_call: TRBV5-8; d_call: TRBD1
cdr3_aa: CASRKDRRNEKLFF; cdr3_nt: TGTGCCAGCAGAAAGGACAGGAGGAATGAAAAACTGTTTTTT; j_call: TRBJ1-4; clone_size: NA; v_call: TRBV6-5; d_call: TRBD1
cdr3_aa: CASNQQMNTEAFF; cdr3_nt: TGTGCCAGCAATCAACAGATGAACACTGAAGCTTTCTTT; j_call: TRBJ1-1; clone_size: NA; v_call: TRBV6-5; d_call: NA
cdr3_aa: CASSLTVPTRGYTF; cdr3_nt: TGTGCCAGCAGCTTGACAGTGCCCACTAGGGGCTACACCTTC; j_call: TRBJ1-2; clone_size: NA; v_call: TRBV5-6; d_call: NA
cdr3_aa: CASSPGDQETQYF; cdr3_nt: TGTGCCAGCAGCCCGGGGGACCAAGAGACCCAGTACTTC; j_call: TRBJ2-5; clone_size: NA; v_call: TRBV7-3; d_call: NA
cdr3_aa: CASSPPVFSGNTIYF; cdr3_nt: TGTGCCAGCTCACCCCCTGTTTTCTCTGGAAACACCATATATTTT; j_call: TRBJ1-3; clone_size: NA; v_call: TRBV18; d_call: NA
cdr3_aa: CASSRTGTISGNTIYF; cdr3_nt: TGTGCCAGCAGTCGTACAGGGACGATCTCTGGAAACACCATATATTTT; j_call: TRBJ1-3; clone_size: NA; v_call: TRBV27; d_call: NA
cdr3_aa: CAIRREDEQFF; cdr3_nt: TGTGCCATCAGGAGGGAAGATGAGCAGTTCTTC; j_call: TRBJ2-1; clone_size: once; v_call: TRBV10-3; d_call: NA
cdr3_aa: CASSQGGVTEAFF; cdr3_nt: TGTGCCAGCAGCCAAGGGGGGGTCACTGAAGCTTTCTTT; j_call: TRBJ1-1; clone_size: once; v_call: TRBV7-3; d_call: NA
cdr3_aa: CASSLGGLIYNEQFF; cdr3_nt: TGTGCCAGCAGCTTGGGGGGCCTGATATACAATGAGCAGTTCTTC; j_call: TRBJ2-1; clone_size: NA; v_call: TRBV5-6; d_call: NA
cdr3_aa: CASSERAGQFNSPLHF; cdr3_nt: TGTGCCAGCAGTGAAAGGGCAGGGCAATTTAATTCACCCCTCCACTTT; j_call: TRBJ1-6; clone_size: NA; v_call: TRBV6-1; d_call: NA
cdr3_aa: CASARGPQETQYF; cdr3_nt: TGTGCCAGCGCCCGAGGGCCCCAAGAGACCCAGTACTTC; j_call: TRBJ2-5; clone_size: NA; v_call: TRBV5-4; d_call: NA
cdr3_aa: CASSPTIVGANVLTF; cdr3_nt: TGTGCCAGCAGCCCTACGATCGTTGGGGCCAACGTCCTGACTTTC; j_call: TRBJ2-6; clone_size: once; v_call: TRBV5-6; d_call: NA
cdr3_aa: CASSHLGQGYNEQFF; cdr3_nt: TGTGCCAGCAGCCACTTAGGACAGGGATACAATGAGCAGTTCTTC; j_call: TRBJ2-1; clone_size: NA; v_call: TRBV14; d_call: TRBD1
cdr3_aa: CASSSPGSGRIYEQYF; cdr3_nt: TGTGCCAGCAGTTCCCCGGGTAGCGGAAGAATCTACGAGCAGTACTTC; j_call: TRBJ2-7; clone_size: once; v_call: TRBV27; d_call: NA
cdr3_aa: CASNRWSAYEQYF; cdr3_nt: TGTGCCAGCAACCGGTGGAGTGCCTACGAGCAGTACTTC; j_call: TRBJ2-7; clone_size: NA; v_call: TRBV5-6; d_call: NA
cdr3_aa: CASSPGGQIYGYTF; cdr3_nt: TGTGCCAGCAGCCCAGGGGGCCAGATCTATGGCTACACCTTC; j_call: TRBJ1-2; clone_size: NA; v_call: TRBV6-5; d_call: TRBD1
cdr3_aa: CASSLTGTAGGYTF; cdr3_nt: TGTGCCAGCAGTTTGACCGGGACAGCCGGTGGCTACACCTTC; j_call: TRBJ1-2; clone_size: NA; v_call: TRBV27; d_call: TRBD1
cdr3_aa: CASSKTGADPYGYTF; cdr3_nt: TGTGCCAGTAGTAAAACAGGGGCGGACCCCTATGGCTACACCTTC; j_call: TRBJ1-2; clone_size: NA; v_call: TRBV19; d_call: TRBD1
cdr3_aa: CASSLRLGTASNSPLHF; cdr3_nt: TGTGCCAGCAGTTTACGCCTCGGGACAGCCTCTAATTCACCCCTCCACTTT; j_call: TRBJ1-6; clone_size: NA; v_call: TRBV11-2; d_call: TRBD1
cdr3_aa: CASSPVYNEQFF; cdr3_nt: TGTGCCAGCAGCCCAGTTTACAATGAGCAGTTCTTC; j_call: TRBJ2-1; clone_size: NA; v_call: TRBV11-2; d_call: NA
cdr3_aa: CASSLFSGGSSYEQYF; cdr3_nt: TGTGCCAGCAGCTTATTTAGCGGGGGGAGCTCCTACGAGCAGTACTTC; j_call: TRBJ2-7; clone_size: once; v_call: TRBV7-9; d_call: TRBD2
cdr3_aa: CASTWGAGELFF; cdr3_nt: TGCGCCAGCACATGGGGGGCCGGGGAGCTGTTTTTT; j_call: TRBJ2-2; clone_size: NA; v_call: TRBV5-1; d_call: NA
cdr3_aa: CASRPAGKYGYTF; cdr3_nt: TGTGCCAGCCGCCCCGCGGGAAAATATGGCTACACCTTC; j_call: TRBJ1-2; clone_size: NA; v_call: TRBV27; d_call: NA
cdr3_aa: CASSRTGVGTEAFF; cdr3_nt: TGTGCCAGCAGTAGAACAGGGGTGGGAACTGAAGCTTTCTTT; j_call: TRBJ1-1; clone_size: NA; v_call: TRBV2; d_call: TRBD1
cdr3_aa: CASSSWTGPSSYEQYF; cdr3_nt: TGTGCCAGCAGCTCCTGGACAGGGCCGAGCTCCTACGAGCAGTACTTC; j_call: TRBJ2-7; clone_size: NA; v_call: TRBV7-2; d_call: TRBD1
cdr3_aa: CASRRDQGNTEAFF; cdr3_nt: TGCGCCAGCAGGCGGGACCAGGGGAACACTGAAGCTTTCTTT; j_call: TRBJ1-1; clone_size: NA; v_call: TRBV5-1; d_call: NA
cdr3_aa: CASSPRQGTFFYNEQFF; cdr3_nt: TGTGCCAGTAGTCCACGCCAGGGGACCTTCTTCTACAATGAGCAGTTCTTC; j_call: TRBJ2-1; clone_size: NA; v_call: TRBV19; d_call: NA
cdr3_aa: CASSYSGGNEKLFF; cdr3_nt: TGTGCCAGCAGTTACTCGGGGGGAAACGAAAAACTGTTTTTT; j_call: TRBJ1-4; clone_size: NA; v_call: TRBV6-5; d_call: NA
cdr3_aa: CASSLAQGAKNSPLHF; cdr3_nt: TGTGCCAGCAGCTTGGCACAGGGGGCGAAGAATTCACCCCTCCACTTT; j_call: TRBJ1-6; clone_size: NA; v_call: TRBV5-4; d_call: TRBD1